This T cell receptor beta chain was observed in a study of T cell repertoires in cytomegalovirus infection. This clonotype was counted a few times. Using its own MiXCR run on the reads, TCRdb lists one record per CDR3 protein. This table holds 250,000 to 300,000 distinct CDR3 sequences, about a quarter found once. This CDR3 comprises 13 residues. Trimming shortened V by 5 bases and J by 8 bases, and 14 bases separated the two germline ends. Germline assignment: CDR1 WSHSY and CDR2 SAAADI. The sequence derives from a human donor in good health (CMV status not recorded). Some clones in this sample may be carry-over from other donors' samples. The sample taken for sequencing was PBMCs. This chain uses TRBV10-2 with TRBJ2-3, with a tentative D call TRBD1 (6 bases). The CDR3 sequence is CASSKDRPITQYF. The CDR3 DNA is TGCGCCAGCAGTAAGGACAGACCCATTACGCAGTATTTT.